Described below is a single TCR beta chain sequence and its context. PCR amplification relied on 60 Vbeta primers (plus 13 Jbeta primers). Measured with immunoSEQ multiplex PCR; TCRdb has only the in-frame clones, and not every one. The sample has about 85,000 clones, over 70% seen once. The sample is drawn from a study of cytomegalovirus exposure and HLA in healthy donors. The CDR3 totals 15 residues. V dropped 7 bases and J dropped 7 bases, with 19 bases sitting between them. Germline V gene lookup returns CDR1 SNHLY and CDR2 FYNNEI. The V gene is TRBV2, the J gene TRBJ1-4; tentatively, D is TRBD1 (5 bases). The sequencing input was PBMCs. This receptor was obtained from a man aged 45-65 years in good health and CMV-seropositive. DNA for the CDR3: TGTGCCAGCACGCAGAGGGGAGGGGCGGCTGAAAAACTGTTTTTT. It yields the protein CASTQRGGAAEKLFF.